Below, 11 T cell receptor beta chains from the same sample are listed, as sequenced in a study of blood T cell repertoires in COVID-19. Data came from immunoSEQ multiplex PCR; TCRdb stores just in-frame clones and leaves some out. The table lists 250,000 to 300,000 clones, approximately 90% of them singletons. Sequencing used PBMCs or T cells enriched from blood (not recorded which). Source of these receptors: a human donor in a cohort exposed to, infected with or recovered from COVID-19 (not recorded which). The donor label of this sample is uncertain.

As to this clone: Relative to the germline gene, one junction end is altered; a read error may explain this. V usage is TRBV30 and J usage is TRBJ2-7; possibly TRBD2 for D (5 bases). Germline V gene sequence: CDR1 GTSNPN, CDR2 SVGIG (reference sequence). The CDR3 is 14 residues long. For the CDR3, the DNA is TGTGCCTGGAGTGCAGGACTCCCCTCCAACGAGCAGTACTTC. Translated, it gives CAWSAGLPSNEQYF.

The CDR3 region is CATSDSGGDSYNEQFF. Here the CDR3 DNA reads TGTGCCACCAGTGATTCCGGGGGGGATTCCTACAATGAGCAGTTCTTC. The gene calls are TRBV24-1 and TRBJ2-1, with 8 bases identical to TRBD2. This CDR3 has 16 amino acids. Per the germline V gene, CDR1 is KGHDR and CDR2 is SFDVKD. The ends lost 2 bases at V and 1 base at J; junction bases unmatched: 3.

Here the CDR3 DNA reads TGTGCCAGCAGCTTAGGAGGGGGGGCCCACAATGAGCAGTTCTTC. Encoded protein: CASSLGGGAHNEQFF. V and J are TRBV7-6 and TRBJ2-1, with D possibly matching TRBD2 (7 bases). V was clipped by 1 base and J by 5 bases, with 12 bases between them. Germline CDR1 is SGHVS and CDR2 is FNYEAQ. CDR3 length equals 15 residues.

This chain links TRBV5-6 with TRBJ1-2, with D possibly TRBD1 on 5 matching bases. The CDR3 has 15 amino acids. The V and J ends lost 4 bases and 4 bases respectively, with 17 bases between them. Germline CDR1 is SGHDT and CDR2 is YYEEEE. CDR3 sequence: CASSRRGQRPYGYTF. CDR3 nucleotide sequence: TGTGCCAGCAGCCGCCGCGGACAACGCCCCTATGGCTACACCTTC.

The chain carries TRBV5-1 and TRBJ1-3; 7 nucleotides agree with TRBD1. Germline V CDR1 and CDR2: SGHRS, YFSETQ. Trimming took 2 bases from V and 0 from J; bases not matched to a gene: 8. The CDR3 is made up of 17 amino acids. For the CDR3, the DNA is TGCGCCAGCAGCTTCCGGGACAGCTCCCACTCTGGAAACACCATATATTTT. As protein: CASSFRDSSHSGNTIYF.

This sequence joins TRBV7-2 and TRBJ1-2, with a tentative D call TRBD1 (5 bases). Germline V lookup: CDR1 SGHTA, CDR2 FQGNSA. The CDR3 is 14 amino acids. The V end was cut by 1 base, the J end by 7 bases, with 13 bases between. This CDR3 reads CASSLDQGISGYTF. The CDR3 DNA is TGTGCCAGCAGCTTAGATCAGGGAATAAGTGGCTACACCTTC.

This chain connects TRBV2 to TRBJ2-7, with 7 bases identical to TRBD1. This CDR3 is built from 15 residues. The germline gives CDR1 SNHLY, CDR2 FYNNEI. V lost 5 bases and J lost 3; bases outside the gene matches: 10. CDR3 nucleotide sequence: TGTGCCAGCAGTCAGACAGGGAAAACGAGCTACGAGCAGTACTTC. As protein: CASSQTGKTSYEQYF.

The V and J genes are TRBV7-3 and TRBJ1-1, with 8 bases matching TRBD1. Losses at the gene ends were 4 bases for V and 10 bases for J; bases not matched to a gene: 8. The CDR3 is made up of 13 amino acids. CDR1 is SGHTA and CDR2 is FQGTGA in the germline V gene. In DNA form, the CDR3 reads TGTGCCAGCAGCTATAGTGGGGGACAGGTAGCTTTCTTT. This translates into CASSYSGGQVAFF.

This clone was counted once. Here the CDR3 reads CASSQDPRDYTF. In DNA form, the CDR3 reads TGTGCCAGCAGCCAAGATCCACGAGACTACACCTTC. The gene calls are TRBV3-1 (or the pseudogene TRBV3-2) and TRBJ1-2; D is undetermined. This CDR3 is 12 amino acids long. Germline CDR1 reads LGHDT; CDR2 reads YNNKEL (reference sequence). V shed 0 bases and J shed 10 bases, with 9 bases lying between them.

This chain joins TRBV19 and TRBJ1-6; 7 bases line up with TRBD1. CDR1 is LNHDA, CDR2 SQIVND, per germline (reference sequence). The CDR3 contains 16 residues. With V trimmed by 3 bases and J by 6 bases, 8 bases remained unmatched. The CDR3 region has the DNA TGTGCCAGTAGTATTGTGTGGGACAGCACTAATTCACCCCTCCACTTT. This encodes CASSIVWDSTNSPLHF.

The chain employs TRBV5-5 and TRBJ2-7, with TRBD1 matching over 7 bases. Germline lookup yields CDR1 SGHKS and CDR2 YYEKEE (reference sequence). The J segment lost 3 bases and the V segment lost 0 bases, leaving 3 bases of the junction unmatched. This CDR3 contains 14 residues. CDR3 sequence (DNA): TGTGCCAGCAGCTTGGGGACAGGAGGCTACGAGCAGTACTTC. This gives the protein CASSLGTGGYEQYF. The variable domain in full, completed from reference TRBV5-5 and TRBJ2-7, reads DAGVTQSPTHLIKTRGQQVTLRCSPISGHKSVSWYQQVLGQGPQFIFQYYEKEERGRGNFPDRFSARQFPNYSSELNVNALLLGDSALYLCASSLGTGGYEQYFGPGTRLTVT.